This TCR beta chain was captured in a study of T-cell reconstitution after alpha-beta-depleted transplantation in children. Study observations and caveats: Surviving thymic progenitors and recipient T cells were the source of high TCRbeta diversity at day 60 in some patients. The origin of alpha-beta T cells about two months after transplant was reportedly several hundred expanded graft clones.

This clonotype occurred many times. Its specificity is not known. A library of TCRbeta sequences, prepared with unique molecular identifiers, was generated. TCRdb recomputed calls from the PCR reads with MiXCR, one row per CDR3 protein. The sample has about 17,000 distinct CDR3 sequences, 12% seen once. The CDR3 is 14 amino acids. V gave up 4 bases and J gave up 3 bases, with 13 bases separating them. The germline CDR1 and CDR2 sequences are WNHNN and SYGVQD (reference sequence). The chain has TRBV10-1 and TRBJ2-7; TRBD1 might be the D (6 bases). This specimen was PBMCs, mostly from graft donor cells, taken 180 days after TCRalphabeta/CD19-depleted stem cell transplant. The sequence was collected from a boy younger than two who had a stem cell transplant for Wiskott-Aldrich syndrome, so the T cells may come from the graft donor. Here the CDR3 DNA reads TGCGCCAGCAGTGGGGAACTGACAGGCTACGAGCAGTACTTC. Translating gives CASSGELTGYEQYF.